These 26 T cell receptor beta chains were all obtained from the same sample, sequenced in a study of shared clonotypes between healthy human individuals. Terminally differentiated effector memory CD45RA+ cells were excluded by CCR7 positive selection of CD45RO-negative cells. The method was immunoSEQ multiplex PCR; TCRdb's version includes in-frame clones alone and lacks a portion of them. In the table there are about 600,000 clones, over 95% of which are singletons. What was sequenced was naive CD8+ T cells sorted from blood. These receptors all stem from a woman in her twenties or thirties in good health.

This chain joins TRBV9 and TRBJ2-1; no firm D call. The CDR3 totals 12 residues. Germline CDR1 SGDLS, CDR2 YYNGEE. Trimming took 5 bases from V and 3 from J, leaving 6 bases between them. The CDR3 here is CASRAGYNEQFF. Here the CDR3 DNA reads TGTGCCAGCAGAGCCGGCTACAATGAGCAGTTCTTC.

The chain couples TRBV28 to TRBJ1-5; TRBD1 is a possible D gene (6 bases). The V gene's germline CDR1 is MDHEN and CDR2 SYDVKM. The CDR3 is 17 residues long. V gave up 6 bases and J gave up 0 bases, with 18 bases separating them. In DNA, the CDR3 is TGTGCCAGCAGCGTCCCGCGGGGGGGCAGTAGCAATCAGCCCCAGCATTTT. It is translated as CASSVPRGGSSNQPQHF.

The rearrangement joins TRBV4-1 to TRBJ2-1; D is ambiguous. The CDR3 sequence is 15 residues long. V was cut by 4 bases and J by 0 bases, with 10 bases left in between. The germline V gene has CDR1 MGHRA and CDR2 YSYEKL. CDR3 amino acids: CASSLAGFSYNEQFF. DNA for the CDR3: TGCGCCAGCAGCCTCGCCGGGTTCTCCTACAATGAGCAGTTCTTC.

J is TRBJ2-1 and V is TRBV27; 8 bases are a match to TRBD1. This CDR3 is built from 15 residues. From germline, CDR1 is MNHEY and CDR2 SMNVEV (reference sequence). V lost 5 bases and J lost 5; bases outside the gene matches: 8. For the CDR3, the DNA is TGTGCCAGCAGTACCCGACAGGGGCCCAACAATGAGCAGTTCTTC. It encodes CASSTRQGPNNEQFF.

This sequence joins TRBV7-9 and TRBJ1-6; 8 bases agree with TRBD1. Germline loops: CDR1 SEHNR, CDR2 FQNEAQ (reference sequence). The CDR3 runs 15 residues. V dropped 5 bases and J dropped 7; count of bases not matched to a gene: 7. This CDR3 reads CASSAGQGDNSPLHF. The CDR3 DNA is TGTGCCAGCAGCGCCGGACAGGGAGACAATTCACCCCTCCACTTT.

This chain uses TRBV2 with TRBJ2-4; D is unresolved. Trimming stripped 7 bases from V and 1 base from J, with 11 bases between. Germline lookup yields CDR1 SNHLY and CDR2 FYNNEI. The CDR3 is 14 amino acids. DNA of the CDR3: TGTGCCAGCATCGAATCCGGGGCCAAAAACATTCAGTACTTC. Translating gives CASIESGAKNIQYF.

The chain joins TRBV7-9 to TRBJ1-3, with D possibly being TRBD1 (6 bases). In germline, CDR1 is SEHNR, CDR2 FQNEAQ (reference sequence). The CDR3 loop spans 17 amino acids. V gave up 3 bases and J gave up 0 bases, with 15 bases separating them. The CDR3 loop reads CASSFVTGFRSGNTIYF. CDR3 sequence (DNA): TGTGCCAGCAGCTTTGTTACAGGGTTTCGCTCTGGAAACACCATATATTTT.

The gene calls are TRBV28 and TRBJ2-3; perhaps D is TRBD1 or TRBD2 (5 bases each). Trimming left V 5 bases short and J 4 bases short, with 13 bases between. This CDR3 is 14 amino acids long. Germline V gene lookup returns CDR1 MDHEN and CDR2 SYDVKM. CDR3 in amino acids: CASSLTGTADTQYF. The CDR3 DNA sequence: TGTGCCAGCAGTCTAACCGGGACCGCAGATACGCAGTATTTT.

The chain combines TRBV4-1 with TRBJ2-7, with 8 bases lining up with TRBD2. Per the germline V gene, CDR1 is MGHRA and CDR2 is YSYEKL. The CDR3 is made up of 16 amino acids. With V trimmed by 3 bases and J by 4 bases, 11 bases remained unmatched. The chain's CDR3 is CASSQAHGAGVYEQYF. CDR3 nucleotides: TGCGCCAGCAGCCAGGCCCATGGAGCGGGAGTATACGAGCAGTACTTC.

V usage is TRBV28 and J usage is TRBJ2-7; D gene ambiguous. V shed 4 bases and J shed 6 bases, with 13 bases lying between them. This CDR3 spans 13 amino acids. Per the germline V gene, CDR1 is MDHEN and CDR2 is SYDVKM. The chain's CDR3 is CASSYLLGSEQYF. Here the CDR3 DNA reads TGTGCCAGCAGTTACCTTCTAGGATCCGAGCAGTACTTC.

J is TRBJ1-1 and V is TRBV6-5; 7 bases agree with TRBD1. With 6 bases clipped from V and 6 bases from J, the junction kept 4 bases outside the gene matches. The V gene's germline CDR1 is MNHEY and CDR2 SVGAGI. The CDR3 contains 12 residues. The CDR3 nucleotides read TGTGCCAGCAGGTCTACAGGGGCTGAAGCTTTCTTT. It codes for CASRSTGAEAFF.

Comment on this clone: Sequence at one end of the junction differs from germline and may be a read error. CDR3 in DNA: TGCGCCAGCAGCCAAGATAGGAGGACGGAGGGCTCCAACGAGCAGTACTTC. It encodes CASSQDRRTEGSNEQYF. This rearrangement joins TRBV4-1 to TRBJ2-7; a weak D match, TRBD2 (6 bases). The CDR3 extends over 17 amino acids. From germline, CDR1 is MGHRA and CDR2 YSYEKL.

V gene TRBV28 combines with J gene TRBJ2-7, with 8 nucleotides matching TRBD2. Germline V CDR1 and CDR2: MDHEN, SYDVKM. The ends lost 5 bases at V and 0 bases at J; junction bases unmatched: 12. The CDR3 consists of 17 residues. CDR3 nucleotide sequence: TGTGCCAGCAGTCCGCCGAAATGGCGGGAGGACTCCTACGAGCAGTACTTC. Its translation is CASSPPKWREDSYEQYF.

This rearrangement joins TRBV28 to TRBJ1-5; 7 bases are a match to TRBD1. The trim removed 6 bases at V and 1 base at J, leaving 18 bases unmatched. This CDR3 has 19 amino acids. Germline V gene data show CDR1 as MDHEN and CDR2 as SYDVKM. CDR3 sequence reads: CASRTTLGQDPQSNQPQHF. The CDR3 bases are TGTGCCAGCAGGACCACCCTAGGACAGGATCCGCAAAGCAATCAGCCCCAGCATTTT.

V and J are TRBV5-5 and TRBJ2-6; 12 bases are a match to TRBD1. V was clipped by 4 bases and J by 3 bases; unmatched bases: 14. Germline-derived CDR1 and CDR2 are SGHKS and YYEKEE (reference sequence). This CDR3 has 20 amino acids. CDR3 nucleotide sequence: TGTGCCAGCAGCCACCCTAGGTTGGGACAGGGGGCGCTTGGGGCCAACGTCCTGACTTTC. As protein: CASSHPRLGQGALGANVLTF.

J is TRBJ2-7 and V is TRBV27; 12 nucleotides match TRBD1. This CDR3 has 15 residues. CDR1 MNHEY and CDR2 SMNVEV come from the germline V gene (reference sequence). The V segment lost 10 bases and the J segment 3 bases; nucleotides outside the gene matches: 10. In nucleotides, the CDR3 is TGTGCCACTACAGCCGGGACAGGGGGCTTCTACGAGCAGTACTTC. Its translation: CATTAGTGGFYEQYF.

The rearrangement joins TRBV19 to TRBJ1-5, with no clear D. From germline, CDR1 is LNHDA and CDR2 SQIVND (reference sequence). Deletions cut 4 bases from V and 3 bases from J, with 10 bases between. The CDR3 totals 14 residues. CDR3 DNA: TGTGCCAGTAGTACTGACACCTACAATCAGCCCCAGCATTTT. This codes for CASSTDTYNQPQHF.

J is TRBJ2-5 and V is TRBV6-4; D is uncertain. The J call is uncertain, as TRBJ2-7 better fits the DNA end. Germline V gene data show CDR1 as MRHNA and CDR2 as SNTAGT. The CDR3 loop spans 11 amino acids. The CDR3 loop reads CASSVKYEQYF. The CDR3 DNA sequence: TGTGCCAGCAGTGTAAAATACGAGCAGTACTTC.

This chain uses TRBV4-2 with TRBJ1-1; 7 positions agree with TRBD1. The J segment lost 8 bases and the V segment lost 3 bases, leaving 12 bases of the junction unmatched. The CDR3 covers 15 residues. The V gene's germline CDR1 is LGHNA and CDR2 YNFKEQ. The CDR3 reads CASSQDRQGVSEAFF. The CDR3 region has the DNA TGTGCCAGCAGCCAGGATAGACAGGGAGTGTCAGAAGCTTTCTTT.

The chain combines TRBV27 with TRBJ2-7; D perhaps matches TRBD1 (5 bases). V lost 2 bases and J 7 bases, leaving 18 bases between the germline ends. The germline CDR1 and CDR2 sequences are MNHEY and SMNVEV (reference sequence). This CDR3 is 15 amino acids long. This CDR3 reads CASSLISGSLGEQYF. CDR3 nucleotide sequence: TGTGCCAGCAGTTTAATATCAGGGTCTCTCGGTGAGCAGTACTTC.

The chain is built from TRBV4-2 and TRBJ2-7; a possible D gene is TRBD1 (5 bases). Germline-derived CDR1 and CDR2 are LGHNA and YNFKEQ. Trimming shortened V by 0 bases and J by 3 bases, and 9 bases separated the two germline ends. There are 14 residues in the CDR3. CDR3 bases: TGTGCCAGCAGCCAAGACAAGGGGAACTACGAGCAGTACTTC. Translating it yields CASSQDKGNYEQYF.

This clone was seen a few times. The V gene is TRBV20-1, the J gene TRBJ2-7; no definite D call. Trimming shortened V by 4 bases and J by 0 bases, and 4 bases separated the two germline ends. Germline values: CDR1 DFQATT, CDR2 SNEGSKA (reference sequence). The CDR3 is 11 amino acids. CDR3 nucleotides: TGCAGTGCTATGCCCTCCTACGAGCAGTACTTC. Translation gives CSAMPSYEQYF.

Turning to this clone: At the DNA level, this CDR3 is encoded by other sequences in the same sample as well. This chain uses TRBV19 with TRBJ1-1; D remains unclear. This CDR3 region has 14 residues. V was pared by 1 base and J by 1 base, with 7 bases between. CDR1 is LNHDA and CDR2 is SQIVND in the germline V gene (reference sequence). The CDR3 nucleotides read TGTGCCAGTAGTATAGTTACGGGGAACACTGAAGCTTTCTTT. Amino acids: CASSIVTGNTEAFF.

The V gene is TRBV6-6, the J gene TRBJ2-7; 10 bases map to TRBD2. CDR1 and CDR2 from the germline V gene are MNHNY and SVGAGI (reference sequence). Trimming at V came to 3 bases and at J to 4 bases, leaving 9 bases not matched to a gene. This CDR3 is 16 amino acids long. DNA of the CDR3: TGTGCCAGCAGTTATCCTAGCGGGAGTCGTATTTACGAGCAGTACTTC. Encoded protein: CASSYPSGSRIYEQYF.

V usage is TRBV5-6 and J usage is TRBJ2-7; a possible D gene is TRBD2 (5 bases). Trimming shortened V by 4 bases and J by 6 bases, and 20 bases separated the two germline ends. The CDR3 runs to 15 residues. CDR1 is SGHDT and CDR2 is YYEEEE in the germline V gene. CDR3 residues: CASSLRWVRGSEQYF. CDR3 DNA sequence: TGTGCCAGCAGCCTGCGGTGGGTACGAGGGAGCGAGCAGTACTTC. Full variable domain (outside the CDR3, taken from reference TRBV5-6 and TRBJ2-7): DAGVTQSPTHLIKTRGQQVTLRCSPKSGHDTVSWYQQALGQGPQFIFQYYEEEERQRGNFPDRFSGHQFPNYSSELNVNALLLGDSALYLCASSLRWVRGSEQYFGPGTRLTVT.

V and J are TRBV2 and TRBJ1-5; 7 bases fit TRBD1. CDR3 length: 17 amino acids. V lost 0 bases and J lost 3; bases outside the gene matches: 8. The germline gives CDR1 SNHLY, CDR2 FYNNEI. Here the CDR3 reads CASSEAVTGTFNQPQHF. Here the CDR3 DNA reads TGTGCCAGCAGTGAAGCGGTGACAGGGACTTTCAATCAGCCCCAGCATTTT.